This passage covers 8 T cell receptor beta chains from one sample sequenced in a study of neurological immune-mediated disorders. MiXCR, applied by TCRdb to the 5' RACE reads, yields one record per CDR3 protein. The data show roughly 47,000 distinct CDR3 sequences, 4.5% seen once. The sequenced sample consisted of PBMCs. The receptors stem from an older woman with multiple sclerosis.

The sample holds many counts of this clonotype. The rearrangement joins TRBV20-1 to TRBJ2-2; D is undetermined. Per the germline V gene, CDR1 is DFQATT and CDR2 is SNEGSKA (reference sequence). The CDR3 runs 13 residues. V was trimmed by 3 bases and J by 2 bases, leaving 7 bases between them. The CDR3 DNA reads TGCAGTGCTAGGACTCGTAACACCGGGGAGCTGTTTTTT. This encodes CSARTRNTGELFF.

V and J are TRBV20-1 and TRBJ1-5; D call uncertain. CDR3 length: 14 residues. Germline loops: CDR1 DFQATT, CDR2 SNEGSKA (reference sequence). The germline V and J ends were trimmed by 4 bases and 0 bases, with 10 bases remaining between them. The CDR3 sequence: CSAIRHYSNQPQHF. CDR3 DNA: TGCAGTGCTATAAGACACTATAGCAATCAGCCCCAGCATTTT.

This clonotype occurred many times. A read error may produce the germline difference seen at one junction end. This rearrangement joins TRBV5-1 to TRBJ2-1; 7 positions agree with TRBD2. In germline, CDR1 is SGHRS, CDR2 YFSETQ. The CDR3 sequence is 14 residues long. CDR3 region: CASSFSGNYNEQFF. CDR3 in DNA: TGTGCCAGCAGTTTCAGCGGGAACTACAATGAGCAGTTCTTC.

There are a few counts of this clonotype. The chain has TRBV18 and TRBJ1-5; 9 bases agree with TRBD1. The length of the CDR3 is 16 residues. CDR1 is KGHSH, CDR2 LQKENI, per germline. The junction had 11 bases not matched to a gene; V was cut back by 5 bases and J by 6 bases. In DNA form, the CDR3 reads TGTGCCAGCTCAGATTCTCGGACAGGGGCCGGTCAGCCCCAGCATTTT. Translated: CASSDSRTGAGQPQHF.

V is TRBV6-6 and J is TRBJ1-2; D is perhaps TRBD1 (5 bases). Germline-derived CDR1 and CDR2 are MNHNY and SVGAGI (reference sequence). This CDR3 region has 13 residues. V was trimmed by 0 bases and J by 8 bases, leaving 10 bases between them. The CDR3 loop is CASSYSGAGGYTF. The DNA of the CDR3 is TGTGCCAGCAGTTACTCTGGGGCCGGAGGCTACACCTTC.

In its sample, this clonotype was seen many times. The DNA for the CDR3 is TGCGCCAGCAGCCACTGGGCCCACGGTCGTGGCTACACCTTC. Its translation: CASSHWAHGRGYTF. The genes are TRBV4-1 and TRBJ1-2; D gene unclear. From germline, CDR1 is MGHRA and CDR2 YSYEKL. With 3 bases removed from V and 7 bases from J, the gap between germline ends came to 15 bases. The CDR3 consists of 14 residues.

Notes on this clonotype: A much larger clone sits a single nucleotide away, making a read error possible. The V and J genes are TRBV11-2 and TRBJ1-2; the D is unclear. CDR1 is SGHAT, CDR2 FQNNGV, per germline. V lost 5 bases and J lost 5, with 18 bases in between. The CDR3 length is 15 residues. In DNA form, the CDR3 reads TGTGCCAGCAGCCCCCTAAAGAGGAAGGAATATGGCTACACCTTC. Translating gives CASSPLKRKEYGYTF.

This clonotype has ten or more counts. The chain carries TRBV7-7 and TRBJ2-5; 8 bases match TRBD2. The V gene end was trimmed by 1 base and the J gene end by 11 bases; junction bases not matched to a gene: 9. Germline V CDR1 and CDR2: SSHAT, FNYEAQ (reference sequence). The CDR3 contains 14 residues. The CDR3 DNA sequence: TGTGCCAGCAGCTTAGGGACTAGCTTCGGTAGGCAGTACTTC. It yields the protein CASSLGTSFGRQYF.